Below are 10 T cell receptor beta chains sequenced from a single sample in a study of identical twins. TCRdb called the 5' RACE reads again in MiXCR, with one record for every CDR3 protein. The sample has hundreds of thousands of distinct CDR3 sequences, approximately 18% seen once; the top ten hold roughly 13%. These data were also filed under a second study, of T cells expressing NK-cell markers.

The sample consisted of PBMCs. These TCRs come from a woman between 18 and 29 years old in good health.

This chain uses TRBV7-2 with TRBJ1-1, with D perhaps matching TRBD1 (5 bases). The CDR3 runs 13 residues. Trimming stripped 5 bases from V and 4 bases from J, with 11 bases between. Germline CDR1 and CDR2: SGHTA and FQGNSA. Here the CDR3 reads CASSRHGGTEAFF. In DNA form, the CDR3 reads TGTGCCAGCAGCCGCCATGGGGGCACTGAAGCTTTCTTT.

The chain has TRBV7-2 and TRBJ2-1, with TRBD2 as a possible D gene (5 bases). V lost 5 bases and J 9 bases, leaving 17 bases between the germline ends. The CDR3 extends over 14 amino acids. Germline lookup yields CDR1 SGHTA and CDR2 FQGNSA. Written as DNA, the CDR3 is TGTGCCAGCAGCGTCCCTCTTGGCAGCGGTGAGCAGTTCTTC. Its translation: CASSVPLGSGEQFF.

This clonotype was seen more than once but under ten times. The chain's CDR3 is CSARGPSDEQFF. DNA for the CDR3: TGCAGTGCTAGAGGACCCTCGGATGAGCAGTTCTTC. This chain uses TRBV20-1 with TRBJ2-1; the D is unclear. There are 12 residues in the CDR3. Deletions cut 1 base from V and 8 bases from J, with 9 bases between. Germline CDR1 is DFQATT and CDR2 is SNEGSKA (reference sequence).

This clonotype was seen more than once but under ten times. The chain joins TRBV6-1 to TRBJ2-5; D perhaps matches TRBD1 (6 bases). Trimming pared 5 bases from V and 5 bases from J, leaving 15 bases between. The CDR3 has 14 residues. Germline CDR1 MNHNS, CDR2 SASEGT. The CDR3 DNA reads TGTGCCAGCAGTAAAACAGGGCCGTCGGAGACCCAGTACTTC. Its protein product is CASSKTGPSETQYF.

About this clonotype: One end of the junction is discordant with germline, which a read error may explain. The rearrangement links TRBV20-1 to TRBJ1-4; 7 bases are a match to TRBD1. Germline CDR1 DFQATT, CDR2 SNEGSKA (reference sequence). The CDR3 loop spans 13 amino acids. The CDR3 here is CSAKDRFREKLLF. CDR3 nucleotides: TGCAGTGCTAAGGACAGGTTTCGGGAAAAACTGCTTTTT.

This clonotype has only a few counts. The chain links TRBV20-1 to TRBJ2-7; D ambiguous. The V gene's germline CDR1 is DFQATT and CDR2 SNEGSKA (reference sequence). The CDR3 runs 13 residues. The V gene lost 3 bases and the J gene lost 0 bases, with 9 bases spanning the gap. CDR3 sequence: CSASADVSYEQYF. DNA of the CDR3: TGCAGTGCTAGCGCGGACGTCTCCTACGAGCAGTACTTC.

This chain connects TRBV7-8 to TRBJ2-1; D is ambiguous. The CDR3 contains 14 residues. Per the germline V gene, CDR1 is SGHVS and CDR2 is FQNEAQ. Trimming took 5 bases from V and 7 from J, leaving 15 bases between them. The CDR3 DNA sequence: TGTGCCAGCAGCCCCCTACAACGGGTTAATGAGCAGTTCTTC. Translation gives CASSPLQRVNEQFF.

This chain connects TRBV20-1 to TRBJ2-2, with a tentative D call TRBD2 (5 bases). The CDR3 sequence is 13 residues long. The V gene lost 3 bases and the J gene lost 7 bases, with 12 bases spanning the gap. Germline loops: CDR1 DFQATT, CDR2 SNEGSKA (reference sequence). This CDR3 is CSASITSIGELFF. The CDR3 nucleotides read TGCAGTGCTAGTATTACTAGTATCGGGGAGCTGTTTTTT.

This rearrangement joins TRBV6-5 to TRBJ2-1; 8 nucleotides agree with TRBD2. CDR3 length equals 15 residues. The V and J ends lost 2 bases and 8 bases, in that order; junction bases with no gene match: 8. Germline V lookup: CDR1 MNHEY, CDR2 SVGAGI. The CDR3 sequence: CASSYRASGYHEQFF. The DNA for the CDR3 is TGTGCCAGCAGTTACAGGGCTAGCGGGTATCATGAGCAGTTCTTC.

This rearrangement joins TRBV6-2 or TRBV6-3 to TRBJ2-4, with D perhaps TRBD2 (5 bases). The CDR3 extends over 16 amino acids. Germline assignment: CDR1 MNHEY and CDR2 SVGEGT. The V gene lost 2 bases and the J gene lost 1 base, with 12 bases spanning the gap. CDR3 in DNA: TGTGCCAGCAGTTACCTCAGCGGTGCGGCCAAAAACATTCAGTACTTC. Protein product: CASSYLSGAAKNIQYF.